The 20 T cell receptor beta chains below all came from one sample that was sequenced in a study of Ad26.COV2.S vaccination and SARS-CoV-2 variants. Treatment: some 20 received Ad26.COV2.S at low or high dose, single or two shots; roughly 5 received placebo; per-sample allocation not given. Following the first vaccine or placebo injection, samples were taken on day 63. Repertoires were generated with immunoSEQ multiplex PCR, while TCRdb's copy carries only in-frame clones and drops some. The sample carries about 680,000 clones, around 89% recorded once. The source material was peripheral blood, sampled in a trial of Ad26.COV2.S vaccine versus placebo. All receptors derive from a person aged 18-65 years who received the Ad26.COV2.S COVID-19 vaccine or a placebo.

CDR3 sequence: CASSREWGDRGMYEQYF. In DNA, the CDR3 is TGCGCCAGCAGCCGAGAGTGGGGGGACAGGGGTATGTACGAGCAGTACTTC. This rearrangement joins TRBV4-3 to TRBJ2-7; 10 nucleotides match TRBD1. CDR1 and CDR2 (germline): LGHNA, YSLEER. The CDR3 spans 17 residues. The trim removed 4 bases at V and 4 bases at J, leaving 13 bases unmatched.

The chain joins TRBV28 to TRBJ2-7, with 8 bases that match TRBD2. CDR1 MDHEN and CDR2 SYDVKM come from the germline V gene. V was pared by 4 bases and J by 0 bases, with 8 bases of the junction left unmatched. The CDR3 has 16 residues. CDR3 amino acids: CASSSPLADSSYEQYF. The DNA for the CDR3 is TGTGCCAGCAGTTCGCCACTAGCGGACAGCTCCTACGAGCAGTACTTC.

As concerns this clone: Different DNA sequences within this sample yield the same CDR3. This chain connects TRBV12-3 or TRBV12-4 to TRBJ1-5; D uncertain. Trimming took off 3 bases at V and 4 bases at J, with 4 bases between the two ends. The CDR3 is 12 amino acids. CDR3 residues: CASSLVNQPQHF. The CDR3 DNA sequence: TGTGCCAGCAGTTTGGTGAATCAGCCCCAGCATTTT.

V gene TRBV9 combines with J gene TRBJ2-1; D assignment may be TRBD1 or TRBD2 (6 bases each). The CDR3 is made up of 18 amino acids. Germline V CDR1 and CDR2: SGDLS, YYNGEE. With 0 bases removed from V and 1 base from J, the gap between germline ends came to 17 bases. DNA of the CDR3: TGTGCCAGCAGCGTAGCAATGATGGGGGGCCCATCCTACAATGAGCAGTTCTTC. This gives the protein CASSVAMMGGPSYNEQFF.

As for this clone: This specimen includes other DNA sequences encoding the same CDR3. The gene calls are TRBV30 and TRBJ1-5, with D possibly being TRBD1 (5 bases). Germline V gives CDR1 GTSNPN, CDR2 SVGIG (reference sequence). There are 13 residues in the CDR3. The ends were cut back, 2 bases at V and 4 bases at J, with 9 bases in the middle. The CDR3: CAWSPGGNQPQHF. CDR3 bases: TGTGCCTGGAGTCCGGGGGGGAATCAGCCCCAGCATTTT.

This CDR3 is CASSPGPGLSYEQYF. The DNA of the CDR3 is TGCGCCAGCAGCCCTGGGCCAGGGTTGTCCTACGAGCAGTACTTC. The chain links TRBV5-1 to TRBJ2-7; tentatively, D is TRBD1 (5 bases). The CDR3 contains 15 residues. Trimming removed 4 bases at V and 1 base at J, with 15 bases between. CDR1 and CDR2 from the germline V gene are SGHRS and YFSETQ.

The rearrangement links TRBV7-9 to TRBJ1-1, with no clear D. The CDR3 is 15 amino acids. Germline V lookup: CDR1 SEHNR, CDR2 FQNEAQ (reference sequence). Between the trimmed V and J ends, which lost 7 bases and 0 bases, there was a span of 15 bases. CDR3 in amino acids: CASTPLGVMNTEAFF. CDR3 in DNA: TGTGCCAGCACCCCTTTGGGAGTCATGAACACTGAAGCTTTCTTT.

This chain uses TRBV13 with TRBJ1-2; 7 bases agree with TRBD1. Germline-derived CDR1 and CDR2 are PRHDT and FYEKMQ (reference sequence). CDR3 length: 14 amino acids. Trimming took 2 bases from V and 10 from J; bases not matched to a gene: 10. The CDR3 DNA reads as TGTGCCAGCAGCTTATACGGGACAGACATCGCCTACACCTTC. It specifies CASSLYGTDIAYTF.

The rearrangement joins TRBV5-1 to TRBJ2-3; TRBD1 matches at 9 bases. The CDR3 has 13 residues. Germline V gene sequence: CDR1 SGHRS, CDR2 YFSETQ. The CDR3 region has the DNA TGCGCTACCGGGACAGGGATTACAGATACGCAGTATTTT. It specifies CATGTGITDTQYF.

Notes on this clone: Compared with germline, one end of the junction differs, possibly owing to a read error. The chain couples TRBV7-7 to TRBJ2-5, with D perhaps matching TRBD1 (5 bases). CDR3 size: 14 residues. The V gene's germline CDR1 is SSHAT and CDR2 FNYEAQ (reference sequence). CDR3 amino acids: CASSFQGFQETQYF. The CDR3 DNA follows: TGTGCTAGCAGCTTCCAGGGATTCCAAGAGACCCAGTACTTC.

The rearrangement uses TRBV5-8 and TRBJ1-2; D might be TRBD1 (6 bases). The CDR3 runs to 15 residues. The ends were cut back, 7 bases at V and 3 bases at J, with 19 bases in the middle. CDR1 and CDR2 from the germline V gene are SGHTS and YDEGEE. This CDR3 reads CASSIGGWADYGYTF. In nucleotides, the CDR3 is TGTGCCAGCTCAATTGGGGGCTGGGCGGACTATGGCTACACCTTC.

J is TRBJ2-1 and V is TRBV7-8, with D tentatively TRBD2 (6 bases). The CDR3 has 16 amino acids. Germline V lookup: CDR1 SGHVS, CDR2 FQNEAQ. The ends were cut back, 5 bases at V and 0 bases at J, with 14 bases in the middle. The CDR3 coding sequence is TGTGCCAGCAGCACCTTAGCGGTAAGCTCCTACAATGAGCAGTTCTTC. It yields the protein CASSTLAVSSYNEQFF.

This clone has a single count. The chain recombines TRBV6-8 with TRBJ2-3, with 8 bases identical to TRBD1. The CDR3 is 16 amino acids. Germline CDR1 is MNHGY and CDR2 is SAAAGT. Losses at the gene ends were 0 bases for V and 0 bases for J; bases not matched to a gene: 2. CDR3 in amino acids: CASSYSTGASTDTQYF. The CDR3 coding sequence is TGTGCCAGCAGTTACTCGACAGGGGCTAGCACAGATACGCAGTATTTT.

This chain connects TRBV6-6 to TRBJ2-7, with 10 bases matching TRBD1. Trimming removed 4 bases from V and 3 bases from J; junction bases left unmatched: 6. Germline CDR1 MNHNY, CDR2 SVGAGI (reference sequence). The CDR3 is 15 amino acids. The CDR3 DNA reads TGTGCCAGCAGTTCTCCGGGACAGGGGTTCTACGAGCAGTACTTC. Amino acids: CASSSPGQGFYEQYF.

The chain joins TRBV7-8 to TRBJ2-1; TRBD2 matches at 11 bases. CDR3 size: 16 residues. J was trimmed by 5 bases and V by 3 bases; bases with no gene match: 6. The germline V gene encodes CDR1 SGHVS and CDR2 FQNEAQ. The CDR3 is CASSLGGLAVDNEQFF. CDR3 DNA sequence: TGTGCCAGCAGCTTGGGGGGACTAGCGGTAGACAATGAGCAGTTCTTC.

This chain uses TRBV7-9 with TRBJ2-5; 9 positions agree with TRBD1. The ends lost 0 bases at V and 6 bases at J; junction bases unmatched: 8. The CDR3 covers 16 residues. CDR1 and CDR2 (germline): SEHNR, FQNEAQ (reference sequence). The chain's CDR3 is CASSLAGTGIMKTQYF. The CDR3 DNA is TGTGCCAGCAGCTTAGCTGGGACAGGGATCATGAAGACCCAGTACTTC.

The rearrangement links TRBV7-8 to TRBJ1-5; no firm D call. The CDR3 covers 14 residues. The germline CDR1 and CDR2 sequences are SGHVS and FQNEAQ. Trimming removed 1 base from V and 7 bases from J, with 11 bases in between. The CDR3 sequence: CASSLGTDDQPQHF. The CDR3, as DNA: TGTGCCAGCAGCTTAGGGACCGACGACCAGCCCCAGCATTTT. The variable domain in full, completed from reference TRBV7-8 and TRBJ1-5, reads GAGVSQSPRYKVAKRGQDVALRCDPISGHVSLFWYQQALGQGPEFLTYFQNEAQLDKSGLPSDRFFAERPEGSVSTLKIQRTQQEDSAVYLCASSLGTDDQPQHFGDGTRLSIL.

This clone has only one observation. CDR3 nucleotide sequence: TGTGCCAGCAGCTTTGAAGAAGCCGGGTCCGGCTACACCTTC. It translates to CASSFEEAGSGYTF. This sequence joins TRBV7-9 and TRBJ1-2; D is unclear. CDR1 is SEHNR, CDR2 FQNEAQ, per germline (reference sequence). CDR3 length: 14 residues. V was pared by 3 bases and J by 8 bases, with 16 bases between.

This clone appeared a single time. This chain links TRBV7-2 with TRBJ1-4; no clear D gene. V lost 5 bases and J lost 6, with 16 bases in between. The CDR3 has 15 residues. CDR1 and CDR2 from the germline V gene are SGHTA and FQGNSA. The chain's CDR3 is CASSLTIRADEKLFF. CDR3 coding DNA: TGTGCCAGCAGCCTTACGATAAGGGCCGATGAAAAACTGTTTTTT.

The chain uses TRBV7-9 and TRBJ2-5; unclear D gene. The V gene lost 7 bases and the J gene lost 8 bases, with 17 bases spanning the gap. Germline V gene lookup returns CDR1 SEHNR and CDR2 FQNEAQ (reference sequence). The CDR3 covers 13 residues. The CDR3: CASTQGSHDTQYF. The CDR3 region has the DNA TGTGCCAGCACCCAAGGCAGCCATGATACCCAGTACTTC.